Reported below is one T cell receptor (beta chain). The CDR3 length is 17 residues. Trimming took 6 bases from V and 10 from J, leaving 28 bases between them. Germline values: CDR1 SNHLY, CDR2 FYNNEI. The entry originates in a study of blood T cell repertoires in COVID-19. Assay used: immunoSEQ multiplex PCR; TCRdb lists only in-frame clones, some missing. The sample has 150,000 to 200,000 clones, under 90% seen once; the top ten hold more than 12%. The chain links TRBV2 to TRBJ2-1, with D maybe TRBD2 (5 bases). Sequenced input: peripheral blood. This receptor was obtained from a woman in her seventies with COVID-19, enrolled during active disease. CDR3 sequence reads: CASRHSLGMVVALEQFF. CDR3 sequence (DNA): TGTGCCAGCAGGCATTCACTAGGCATGGTAGTGGCACTCGAGCAGTTCTTC.